This T cell receptor (beta chain) was obtained from a study of CD8 T cell repertoires and HIV-1 epitope variants. Study-wide context: T cells were stimulated with Twenty-five Gag and Nef peptides separately. Tested: three Gag epitope families, Nef HW9 and YT9. Cultures ran about 9 days, with IL-2, IL-7 and IL-15 added on days 3 and 7.

Germline lookup yields CDR1 SGHVS and CDR2 FQNEAQ. V was cut by 5 bases and J by 2 bases, with 24 bases left in between. The length of the CDR3 is 18 residues. In the case of this clone: Antigen unknown.

Sequenced by immunoSEQ multiplex PCR; TCRdb stores in-frame clones only, minus some. The profile shows around 4,900 clones, under 75% of them singletons. The sequenced sample was cultured CD8+ T cells derived from PBMCs. The clonotype was recovered from a male donor with HIV. The genes are TRBV7-8 and TRBJ2-5; possibly TRBD1 for D (5 bases). The CDR3 nucleotides are TGTGCCAGCAGCGACCTCCCGGAAGAGAAGACAGCTCAAGAGACCCAGTACTTC. It is translated as CASSDLPEEKTAQETQYF.